Each of the 2 T cell receptor beta chains below was sequenced from the same sample in a study of CD8+CD57+ T cells in acquired aplastic anemia. Patients included in sequencing had previously demonstrated CD8+CD57+ cell expansion by flow cytometry. Genomic DNA served as template for TCR beta VDJ and CDR3 profiling. TCRdb analysed the reads with MiXCR anew, one entry per CDR3 protein. The repertoire holds 150,000 to 200,000 distinct CDR3 sequences, with 63% as singletons. Sequenced: sorted CD4+, CD8+, or CD8+CD57+ T cells (not recorded which) from PBMCs. These receptors were obtained from a human donor with aplastic anemia.

V usage is TRBV7-3 and J usage is TRBJ2-7, with D possibly matching TRBD1 (6 bases). Germline assignment: CDR1 SGHTA and CDR2 FQGTGA. The CDR3 extends over 15 amino acids. V was trimmed by 5 bases and J by 4 bases, leaving 18 bases between them. CDR3 in amino acids: CASSQGRVQGYEQYF. DNA of the CDR3: TGTGCCAGCAGCCAAGGAAGGGTACAGGGTTACGAGCAGTACTTC.

This clonotype was observed a single time. This chain links TRBV10-2 with TRBJ1-2; TRBD1 matches 8 bases. The junction had 0 bases not matched to a gene; V was cut back by 0 bases and J by 6 bases. CDR1 and CDR2 (germline): WSHSY, SAAADI. The CDR3 runs 13 residues. DNA for the CDR3: TGCGCCAGCAGTGAGTCCAGGGGGCATGGCTACACCTTC. Its protein product is CASSESRGHGYTF.